This passage covers 12 T cell receptor beta chains from one sample sequenced in a study of Graves' ophthalmopathy and Graves' hyperthyroidism. Using RNA transcripts, the TCR beta CDR3 regions were amplified. Second-round multiplex PCR came after a first-round RT-PCR that employed HTBI primers. TCRdb used MiXCR to reprocess the multiplex PCR reads, holding one entry per CDR3 protein. Among roughly 600,000 distinct CDR3 sequences listed, approximately 37% were seen once. The material sequenced was peripheral blood or thyroid tissue (not recorded which). All receptors come from an adult man with Graves' hyperthyroidism.

This clonotype was counted at least ten times. The chain uses TRBV6-5 and TRBJ2-2; no firm D call. The V and J ends lost 0 bases and 4 bases respectively, with 9 bases between them. The CDR3 is 15 residues long. Germline V gene data show CDR1 as MNHEY and CDR2 as SVGAGI. As DNA, the CDR3 is TGTGCCAGCAGTTACTCTACGTCAAGCACCGGGGAGCTGTTTTTT. Translation gives CASSYSTSSTGELFF.

The chain employs TRBV10-3 and TRBJ1-5, with 10 bases aligning to TRBD1. The V and J ends lost 2 bases and 6 bases, in that order; junction bases with no gene match: 10. In germline, CDR1 is ENHRY, CDR2 SYGVKD. This CDR3 contains 17 residues. This chain's CDR3 is CAISEPDRGSNPQPQHF. In nucleotides, the CDR3 is TGTGCCATCAGTGAGCCGGACAGGGGGTCCAATCCTCAGCCCCAGCATTTT.

This chain joins TRBV30 and TRBJ1-2; perhaps TRBD1 as D (6 bases). Germline V gives CDR1 GTSNPN, CDR2 SVGIG (reference sequence). This CDR3 spans 14 amino acids. V was trimmed by 5 bases and J by 3 bases, leaving 16 bases between them. CDR3 nucleotide sequence: TGTGCCTGGTCTCAGGACAGCCCCGACTATGGCTACACCTTC. It specifies CAWSQDSPDYGYTF.

The rearrangement uses TRBV20-1 and TRBJ2-7, with 9 bases that match TRBD1. The J segment lost 5 bases and the V segment lost 3 bases, leaving 5 bases of the junction unmatched. The CDR3 covers 13 residues. Looked up from germline, CDR1 is DFQATT and CDR2 is SNEGSKA (reference sequence). The CDR3 loop reads CSARGDRAHEQYF. The CDR3 nucleotides are TGCAGTGCTAGGGGGGACAGGGCGCACGAGCAGTACTTC.

This clonotype appeared many times. The chain is built from TRBV4-1 and TRBJ2-5, with D perhaps assigned TRBD1 or TRBD2 (5 bases each). The germline V gene has CDR1 MGHRA and CDR2 YSYEKL. V shed 4 bases and J shed 3 bases, with 15 bases lying between them. This CDR3 region has 15 residues. CDR3 in DNA: TGCGCCAGCAGCCCTCTGGGAGCAGGGAAAGAGACCCAGTACTTC. It is translated as CASSPLGAGKETQYF.

This clonotype appeared many times. This chain joins TRBV3-1 and TRBJ2-5, with unresolved D. The CDR3 has 10 residues. Between the trimmed V and J ends, which lost 0 bases and 7 bases, there was a span of 0 bases. Germline CDR1 reads LGHDT; CDR2 reads YNNKEL (reference sequence). CDR3 residues: CASSQETQYF. CDR3 nucleotides: TGTGCCAGCAGCCAAGAGACCCAGTACTTC.

This clonotype came up many times. The chain carries TRBV5-8 and TRBJ2-7, with D perhaps matching TRBD2 (6 bases). This CDR3 has 16 residues. The ends were cut back, 5 bases at V and 3 bases at J, with 21 bases in the middle. Per germline, CDR1 SGHTS and CDR2 YDEGEE. This CDR3 reads CASSHDWDSIDYEQYF. Here the CDR3 DNA reads TGTGCCAGCAGTCACGATTGGGACTCCATAGACTACGAGCAGTACTTC.

This chain joins TRBV28 and TRBJ1-2, with D possibly matching TRBD1 (6 bases). The length of the CDR3 is 14 residues. Trimming removed 3 bases at V and 6 bases at J, with 14 bases between. CDR1 is MDHEN, CDR2 SYDVKM, per germline. CDR3 protein: CASSFSGGRDGYTF. DNA for the CDR3: TGTGCCAGCAGTTTCAGCGGGGGGCGGGATGGCTACACCTTC.

The V call is TRBV3-1, the J call TRBJ2-7, with D possibly being TRBD2 (6 bases). V was trimmed by 0 bases and J by 2 bases, leaving 26 bases between them. Germline V gene sequence: CDR1 LGHDT, CDR2 YNNKEL (reference sequence). The CDR3 is made up of 20 amino acids. The CDR3 DNA reads as TGTGCCAGCAGCCAAGATCGGGTCCTCGGGCGGGGAAGATTGCCCTACGAGCAGTACTTC. Its protein product is CASSQDRVLGRGRLPYEQYF.

Turning to this clonotype: A read error is likely, as this CDR3 ends without the conserved phenylalanine or tryptophan. The DNA is left out, because the CDR3 cannot be placed on it with certainty; the CDR3 is given as TCRdb lists it. The chain has TRBV7-9 and TRBJ2-7; TRBD1, the table's D call, was not compared with the DNA. The germline V gene has CDR1 SEHNR and CDR2 FQNEAQ (reference sequence). The length of the CDR3 is 11 amino acids, counting both ends. The chain's CDR3 is CASSSSGQQNT.

The chain recombines TRBV29-1 with TRBJ1-4, with TRBD1 as a possible D gene (5 bases). Looked up from germline, CDR1 is SQVTM and CDR2 is ANQGSEA. CDR3 length: 14 amino acids. Trimming removed 8 bases at V and 4 bases at J, with 17 bases between. The CDR3 region has the DNA TGCAGCTTAGAAATGGGACGGAGTAATGAAAAACTGTTTTTT. Translated: CSLEMGRSNEKLFF.

Regarding this clonotype: This may stem from a read error, because a much larger clone lies one nucleotide away. This sequence joins TRBV7-9 and TRBJ2-2, with 10 bases fitting TRBD1. The CDR3 length is 16 residues. The V gene's germline CDR1 is SEHNR and CDR2 FQNEAQ (reference sequence). CDR3 in amino acids: CVSSPTGTGVTGELFF. CDR3 nucleotide sequence: TGTGTCAGCAGCCCCACCGGGACAGGGGTAACCGGGGAGCTGTTTTTT.